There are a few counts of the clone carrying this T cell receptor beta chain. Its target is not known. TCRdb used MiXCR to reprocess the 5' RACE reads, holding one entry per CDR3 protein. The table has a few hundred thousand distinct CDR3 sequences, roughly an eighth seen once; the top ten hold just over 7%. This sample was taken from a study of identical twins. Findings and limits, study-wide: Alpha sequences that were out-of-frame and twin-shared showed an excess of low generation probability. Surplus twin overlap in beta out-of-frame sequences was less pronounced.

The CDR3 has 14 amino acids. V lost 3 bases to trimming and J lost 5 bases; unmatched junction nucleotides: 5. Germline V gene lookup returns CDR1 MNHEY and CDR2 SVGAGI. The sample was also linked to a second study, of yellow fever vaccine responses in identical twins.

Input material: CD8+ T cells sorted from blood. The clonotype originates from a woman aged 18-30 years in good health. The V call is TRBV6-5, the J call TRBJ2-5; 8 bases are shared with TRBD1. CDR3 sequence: CASSYGQGGETQYF. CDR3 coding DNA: TGTGCCAGCAGTTATGGACAGGGCGGGGAGACCCAGTACTTC.